One sample yielded the 12 T cell receptor beta chains listed below, sequenced in a study of cytomegalovirus exposure and HLA in healthy donors. In the PCR, 60 Vbeta and 13 Jbeta primers were used. Measured with immunoSEQ multiplex PCR; TCRdb has only the in-frame clones, and not every one. Of around 140,000 clones listed, roughly 80% are singletons. Sequenced: PBMCs. The receptors derive from a female donor in good health and CMV-seronegative.

V usage is TRBV15 and J usage is TRBJ2-1; 13 bases align to TRBD2. CDR1 is LNHNV and CDR2 is YYDKDF in the germline V gene (reference sequence). The length of the CDR3 is 18 residues. With V trimmed by 0 bases and J by 5 bases, 7 bases remained unmatched. CDR3 amino acids: CATSRDTGLAGAHNEQFF. In nucleotides, the CDR3 is TGTGCCACCAGCAGAGACACTGGACTAGCGGGGGCCCACAATGAGCAGTTCTTC.

The V call is TRBV20-1, the J call TRBJ1-1; D ambiguous. The CDR3 has 11 amino acids. Looked up from germline, CDR1 is DFQATT and CDR2 is SNEGSKA (reference sequence). The V gene lost 7 bases and the J gene lost 10 bases, with 16 bases spanning the gap. CDR3 residues: CSGHSGDGAFF. The CDR3 DNA follows: TGCAGTGGGCATTCGGGAGACGGAGCTTTCTTT.

The rearrangement uses TRBV4-2 and TRBJ1-4; a weak D match, TRBD1 (6 bases). In germline, CDR1 is LGHNA, CDR2 YNFKEQ. V was pared by 4 bases and J by 8 bases, with 32 bases between. There are 20 residues in the CDR3. In DNA form, the CDR3 reads TGTGCCAGCAGCCCCCAATTACTTCCGACCACGGGCCTTAGGGGGGAAAAACTGTTTTTT. Protein: CASSPQLLPTTGLRGEKLFF.

The chain joins TRBV5-1 to TRBJ1-3; weak D call: TRBD1 (5 bases). CDR1 SGHRS and CDR2 YFSETQ come from the germline V gene. V lost 4 bases, J lost 0 bases, and 11 bases lay in between. The CDR3 has 15 amino acids. Here the CDR3 reads CASSPGAASGNTIYF. The CDR3 DNA follows: TGCGCCAGCAGCCCTGGGGCAGCCTCTGGAAACACCATATATTTT.

This clone appeared a single time. This chain connects TRBV5-1 to TRBJ2-1, with 7 bases fitting TRBD2. Germline V gene data show CDR1 as SGHRS and CDR2 as YFSETQ. Germline trimming cut 0 bases from V and 6 bases from J; bases unmatched to any gene: 6. The CDR3 spans 15 residues. CDR3 sequence reads: CASSLGGTSVNEQFF. The CDR3 DNA is TGCGCCAGCAGCTTGGGAGGAACTAGCGTCAATGAGCAGTTCTTC.

This chain uses TRBV13 with TRBJ1-2, with a tentative D call TRBD1 (5 bases). Trimming removed 0 bases from V and 8 bases from J, with 13 bases in between. Germline CDR1 reads PRHDT; CDR2 reads FYEKMQ (reference sequence). The CDR3 covers 14 residues. The CDR3 sequence: CASSLGQGFYGYTF. The CDR3, as DNA: TGTGCCAGCAGCTTAGGTCAGGGATTTTACGGCTACACCTTC.

This chain uses TRBV11-1 with TRBJ1-4; D is undetermined. Deletions cut 5 bases from V and 5 bases from J, with 15 bases between. Germline V gene lookup returns CDR1 SGHAT and CDR2 FQDESV (reference sequence). The CDR3 has 15 amino acids. CDR3 nucleotide sequence: TGTGCCAGCAGCCGCCGAGGACTGACAAATGAAAAACTGTTTTTT. Residues: CASSRRGLTNEKLFF.

This clone occurred once. The gene calls are TRBV7-9 and TRBJ2-7; maybe TRBD1 (6 bases). The germline V and J ends were trimmed by 6 bases and 1 base, with 16 bases remaining between them. Germline-derived CDR1 and CDR2 are SEHNR and FQNEAQ (reference sequence). CDR3 length: 15 amino acids. The CDR3 DNA sequence: TGTGCCAGCAGGGATACAGGGATAGGGTCCTACGAGCAGTACTTC. The encoded protein is CASRDTGIGSYEQYF.

The genes are TRBV29-1 and TRBJ1-1; possibly TRBD1 for D (6 bases). Trimming shortened V by 0 bases and J by 1 base, and 12 bases separated the two germline ends. Germline lookup yields CDR1 SQVTM and CDR2 ANQGSEA. The CDR3 runs 15 residues. CDR3 nucleotide sequence: TGCAGCGTTGAAGAGGGGGCGTGGAGGAACACTGAAGCTTTCTTT. Translation gives CSVEEGAWRNTEAFF.

The rearrangement uses TRBV5-1 and TRBJ1-2; 9 bases agree with TRBD1. V trimming: 0 bases; J trimming: 7 bases; junction bases outside the gene matches: 13. The germline CDR1 and CDR2 sequences are SGHRS and YFSETQ. The CDR3 loop spans 17 amino acids. CDR3 sequence reads: CASSLEGDRGIGPGYTF. CDR3 coding DNA: TGCGCCAGCAGCTTGGAGGGCGACAGGGGGATCGGGCCTGGCTACACCTTC.

The chain combines TRBV19 with TRBJ1-2, with unresolved D. Germline-derived CDR1 and CDR2 are LNHDA and SQIVND (reference sequence). CDR3 length: 13 amino acids. Deletions cut 3 bases from V and 2 bases from J, with 7 bases between. As DNA, the CDR3 is TGTGCCAGTAGTATCAGTTCGAACTATGGCTACACCTTC. Its translation is CASSISSNYGYTF.

This clone was detected a few times. Here the CDR3 reads CATSGDSAYEQYF. The CDR3 nucleotides read TGTGCGACCAGTGGGGACAGCGCCTACGAGCAGTACTTC. This chain joins TRBV27 and TRBJ2-7; TRBD1 matches at 7 bases. This CDR3 has 13 residues. Germline V gene sequence: CDR1 MNHEY, CDR2 SMNVEV (reference sequence).